The clone carrying this T cell receptor beta chain was picked up a small number of times. What it recognizes is unknown. TCRdb re-called the reads through MiXCR, storing one row per CDR3 protein. This table has tens of thousands of distinct CDR3 sequences, approximately 46% appearing once. CDR3 size: 15 residues. Germline V CDR1 and CDR2: SEHNR, FQNEAQ (reference sequence). The V end lost 5 bases, the J end lost 0 bases, and 13 bases lay between the germline ends. This entry belongs to a study of T cell repertoires in cytomegalovirus infection. Overall study context: Alongside well-studied HLA-B-restricted CMV epitopes, recently identified HLA-C-restricted CMV epitopes were also used. Study observations and caveats: The study identified carriers of CMV plus the relevant HLA from cumulative public TCR beta family frequency.

The input for sequencing was CD8+ T cells from cultured PBMCs, taken from culture after CMV antigen stimulation. The chain combines TRBV7-9 with TRBJ1-2; no clear D. The receptor was derived from a human donor in good health (CMV status not recorded). Some clones in this sample may be carry-over from other donors' samples. DNA of the CDR3: TGTGCCAGCAGCGGGAGTGACGGATCTAACTATGGCTACACCTTC. It specifies CASSGSDGSNYGYTF.